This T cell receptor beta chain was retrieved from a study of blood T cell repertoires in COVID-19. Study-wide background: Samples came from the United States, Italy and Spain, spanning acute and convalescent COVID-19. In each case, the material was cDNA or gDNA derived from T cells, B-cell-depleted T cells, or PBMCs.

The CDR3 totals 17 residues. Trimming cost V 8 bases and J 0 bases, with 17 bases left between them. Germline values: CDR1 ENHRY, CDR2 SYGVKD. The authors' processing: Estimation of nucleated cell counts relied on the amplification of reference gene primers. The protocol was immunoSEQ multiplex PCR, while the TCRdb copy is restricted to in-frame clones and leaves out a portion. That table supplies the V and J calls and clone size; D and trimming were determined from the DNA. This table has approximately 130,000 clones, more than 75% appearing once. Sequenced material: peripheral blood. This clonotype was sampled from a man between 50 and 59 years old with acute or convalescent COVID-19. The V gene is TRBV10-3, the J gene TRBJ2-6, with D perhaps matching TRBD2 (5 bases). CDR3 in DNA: TGTGCCATCCTGGGGTCCCAAACTAGCTCTGGGGCCAACGTCCTGACTTTC. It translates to CAILGSQTSSGANVLTF.